This T cell receptor beta chain was found in a study of molecular identifiers for immune sequencing clone quantification. Findings and limits, study-wide: Because of identical TCR molecules sharing a barcode, sizes of highly expanded clones could be underestimated.

Previously published methods and listed TCR primers were used for the bulk TCR libraries. TCRdb re-derived calls from the PCR reads in MiXCR, one entry per CDR3 protein. The table includes under 600,000 distinct CDR3 sequences, 20% to 25% detected once. The germline V gene has CDR1 MNHEY and CDR2 SVGEGT. V lost 2 bases and J 4 bases, leaving 7 bases between the germline ends. This CDR3 region has 13 residues. On this clonotype itself: The antigen is not known.

Naive CD8 T cells were FACS-sorted by CD8+CD4-CCR7+CD45RA+ markers. The sample was naive CD8+ T cells from blood, with Jurkat cell RNA spiked in. Subset given: FACS-sorted CD8+CD4-CCR7+CD45RA+ naive T cells. The source of this sequence is a human donor in good health. Some libraries in this study had Jurkat cell RNA spiked in. This rearrangement joins TRBV6-2 or TRBV6-3 to TRBJ2-3; no clear D. The CDR3 loop is CASSYALADTQYF. The CDR3 bases are TGTGCCAGCAGTTACGCACTCGCAGATACGCAGTATTTT.